This record looks at one T cell receptor beta chain sequence and its context. Its antigen remains unidentified. The entry originates in a study of graft-versus-host responses after intestinal transplantation. Method: immunoSEQ multiplex PCR; TCRdb's copy keeps in-frame clones and lacks some. In the table there are tens of thousands of clones, just over 90% of which are singletons. This TCR came from a human donor who received an intestinal transplant. This specimen was unstimulated CD8+ T cells sorted from spleen or lymph node cells, taken before intestinal transplant.

CDR3 protein: CASSLATSGNYNEQFF. The CDR3 DNA sequence: TGTGCCAGCTCACTAGCGACTAGCGGGAATTACAATGAGCAGTTCTTC. V and J are TRBV18 and TRBJ2-1; 11 bases agree with TRBD2. This CDR3 region has 16 residues. With V trimmed by 4 bases and J by 4 bases, 6 bases remained unmatched. Germline values: CDR1 KGHSH, CDR2 LQKENI.